The rows below give T cell receptor beta chains drawn from one sample of a study of blood T cells in healthy people across ages. TCRdb recomputed calls from the 5' RACE reads with MiXCR, one row per CDR3 protein. The table lists about 730,000 distinct CDR3 sequences, roughly 41% of them singletons. Sequences were obtained from blood. The receptors here all came from a woman aged 55-69 years in good health. The CDR3 runs from the conserved cysteine through the conserved F or W. The D gene is left open where the match is weak. Some rows have no size entry. The others give once, few or many, or a class for an expanded clone.

NA	TRBD2	TRBJ2-7	TRBV12-3/TRBV12-4	TGTGCCAGCAGTTTAGATAGCGGGGTTTACAATGAGCAGTACTTC	CASSLDSGVYNEQYF
NA	TRBD2	TRBJ2-3	TRBV12-3/TRBV12-4	TGTGCCAGCAACCTAGCGGGAGTGAGGGCAGATGCGCAGTATTTT	CASNLAGVRADAQYF
NA	NA	TRBJ2-2	TRBV4-2	TGTGCCAGCAGCCGAATACCTGGGGGAAACACCGGGGAGCTGTTTTTT	CASSRIPGGNTGELFF
few	NA	TRBJ1-1	TRBV7-3	TGTGCCAGCAGCCCGGACGGCAGATTCCCCACTGAAGCTTTCTTT	CASSPDGRFPTEAFF
NA	TRBD2	TRBJ2-7	TRBV3-1	TGTGCCAGTCACCATAGCGGGGGCCTTTACAATGAGCAGTACTTC	CASHHSGGLYNEQYF
once	NA	TRBJ1-1	TRBV19	TGTGCCAGTAGTATATTCGGGGTCGATGAAGCTTTCTTT	CASSIFGVDEAFF
few	TRBD1	TRBJ2-1	TRBV24-1	TGTGCCACCAGTGATTGGGGGGGGACAGGGAGGAATGAGCAGTTCTTC	CATSDWGGTGRNEQFF
NA	NA	TRBJ2-1	TRBV6-2/TRBV6-3	TGTGCCAGCAATCAACTGGTCAATGAGCAGTTCTTC	CASNQLVNEQFF
NA	TRBD2	TRBJ2-4	TRBV5-6	TGTGCCAGCAGCCCCAACGCGGGGGGGGGTAGGGAAAACATTCAGTACTTC	CASSPNAGGGRENIQYF
NA	NA	TRBJ2-3	TRBV7-3	TGTGCCAGCAGCGCCGTAGAGCCAGATACGCAGTATTTT	CASSAVEPDTQYF
few	TRBD1	TRBJ1-1	TRBV3-1	TGTGCCAGCAGCCAAGCAGCAAACAGGGGAGCTTTCTTT	CASSQAANRGAFF
few	TRBD1	TRBJ2-4	TRBV12-3/TRBV12-4	TGTGCCAGCAACCAATGGGACAGGAATTCTAAAAACATTCAGTACTTC	CASNQWDRNSKNIQYF
NA	NA	TRBJ2-1	TRBV6-4	TGTGCCAGCAGTGACTGGGGTTCTTACAATGAGCAGTTCTTC	CASSDWGSYNEQFF
few	NA	TRBJ2-7	TRBV5-1	TGCGCCAGCAGCTTACAGGGGAGGGACGAGCAGTACTTC	CASSLQGRDEQYF
NA	TRBD1	TRBJ1-5	TRBV20-1	TGCAGTGCTACCGGGACAGGGGGACCAAATCAGCCCCAGCATTTT	CSATGTGGPNQPQHF
NA	TRBD1	TRBJ2-5	TRBV28	TGTGCCAGCAGGCCAGGGGGTCAGAAGAGGGGTGAGCAGTACTTC	CASRPGGQKRGEQYF
NA	NA	TRBJ1-2	TRBV6-5	TGTGCCAGCAGTTCGGCGGGGAGGGACTATGGCTACACCTTC	CASSSAGRDYGYTF
few	NA	TRBJ2-7	TRBV20-1	TGCAGTGCCGGGGAGGGGGGGCACTACGAGCAGTACTTC	CSAGEGGHYEQYF
NA	NA	TRBJ1-2	TRBV5-1	TGCGCCAGCAGCTTGAACCTCCATGGCTACACCTTC	CASSLNLHGYTF